This T cell receptor (beta chain) stems from a study of T cells in Graves' hyperthyroidism and ophthalmopathy. For ophthalmopathy patients, the Clinical Activity Score was at least 3 and the NOSPECS grade at least 4; duration was under 3 months. Uncontrolled infection, other autoimmune disease, pregnancy or lactation disqualified patients from enrolment. Looked up from germline, CDR1 is MNHEY and CDR2 is SVGEGT. The CDR3 is 16 residues long. V was cut by 3 bases and J by 0 bases, with 15 bases left in between. Using RNA transcripts as the source, TCR beta CDR3 regions were amplified. The study used the HTBI primer set for a first-round RT-PCR of the TCR CDR3. TCRdb independently ran MiXCR on the multiplex PCR reads; one entry per CDR3 protein. This table has about half a million distinct CDR3 sequences, around 24% appearing once. This clonotype was observed a few times.

The V and J genes are TRBV6-2 or TRBV6-3 and TRBJ2-7, with D tentatively TRBD2 (5 bases). Sequenced input: blood. This clonotype was sampled from a woman aged 30 to 39 with Graves' ophthalmopathy. CDR3 sequence: CASSYGSQTNSYEQYF. The CDR3 bases are TGTGCCAGCAGTTATGGGAGTCAGACAAACTCCTACGAGCAGTACTTC.